The clone carrying this TCR beta chain was seen a single time. The authors' processing: Reference gene primers were amplified, and this amplification served to estimate nucleated cell counts. The method was immunoSEQ multiplex PCR; TCRdb's version includes in-frame clones alone and lacks a portion of them. From that table come the V and J calls and clone size; the DNA was used to work out D and trimming. The sample holds about 95,000 clones, about 89% seen once. The data belong to a study of blood T cell repertoires in COVID-19. As for the study in general: COVID-19 samples collected from the United States, Italy and Spain covered acute and convalescent phases. T cells, B-cell-depleted T cells, or PBMCs provided the cDNA or gDNA that served as material.

CDR3 length: 13 residues. The V and J ends lost 5 bases and 7 bases respectively, with 14 bases between them. The V and J genes are TRBV12-3 or TRBV12-4 and TRBJ1-2; perhaps TRBD1 as D (6 bases). This TCR was recovered from a woman in her seventies with acute or convalescent COVID-19. Input material: peripheral blood. The CDR3 reads CASSPQGLLGYTF. For the CDR3, the DNA is TGTGCCAGCAGTCCACAGGGATTGCTTGGCTACACCTTC.